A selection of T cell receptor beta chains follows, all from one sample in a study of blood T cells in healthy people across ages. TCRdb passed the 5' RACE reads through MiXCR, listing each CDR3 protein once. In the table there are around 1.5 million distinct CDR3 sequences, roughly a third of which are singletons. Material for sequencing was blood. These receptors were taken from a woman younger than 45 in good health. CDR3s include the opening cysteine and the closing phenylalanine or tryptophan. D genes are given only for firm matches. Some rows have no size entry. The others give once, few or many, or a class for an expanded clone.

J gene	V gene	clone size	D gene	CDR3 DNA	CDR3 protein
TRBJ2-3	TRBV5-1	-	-	TGCGCCAGCAGCTTGGATCCGGGGGCCACAGATACGCAGTATTTT	CASSLDPGATDTQYF
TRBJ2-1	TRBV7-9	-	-	TGTGCCAGCAGCTTAGCTGCAGAGAACAATGAGCAGTTCTTC	CASSLAAENNEQFF
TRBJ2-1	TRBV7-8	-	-	TGTGCCAGCAGCTTAGTTTGGGTGACAGTTGGGTCCTACAATGAGCAGTTCTTC	CASSLVWVTVGSYNEQFF
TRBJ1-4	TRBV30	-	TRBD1	TGTGCGTGGACAGGGAACAAGAATGAAAAACTGTTTTTT	CAWTGNKNEKLFF
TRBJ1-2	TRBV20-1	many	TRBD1	TGCAGTGCTAGAAGGGACAGGGGGTATGGCTACACCTTC	CSARRDRGYGYTF
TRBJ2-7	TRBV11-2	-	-	TGTGCCAGCAGCCCTGGGGCGGGGAGATCCTACGAGCAGTACTTC	CASSPGAGRSYEQYF
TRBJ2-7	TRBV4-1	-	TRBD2	TGCGCCAGCAGCCAATCCGGACTAGCGGCTAACTACGAGCAGTACTTC	CASSQSGLAANYEQYF
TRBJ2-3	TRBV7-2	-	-	TGTGCCAGCAGCCCCCGACACTATAGCACAGATACGCAGTATTTT	CASSPRHYSTDTQYF
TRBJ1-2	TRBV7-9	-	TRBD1	TGTGCCAGCAGCTCAGACAGGGGTGGTGCATATGGCTACACCTTC	CASSSDRGGAYGYTF
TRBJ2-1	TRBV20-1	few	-	TGCAGTGCTGAAGCCATGGGGAATGAGCAGTTCTTC	CSAEAMGNEQFF
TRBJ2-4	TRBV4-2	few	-	TGTGCCAGCAGCCAAGATTTGGGAGGCAGGGAAAGAGAAAACATTCAGTACTTC	CASSQDLGGRERENIQYF
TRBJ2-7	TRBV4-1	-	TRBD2	TGCGCCAGCAGCTCCGGGACTAGCTGGGTCGAGCAGTACTTC	CASSSGTSWVEQYF
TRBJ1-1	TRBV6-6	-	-	TGTGCCAGCAGTCCTTTCGGCGGGATGAACACTGAAGCTTTCTTT	CASSPFGGMNTEAFF
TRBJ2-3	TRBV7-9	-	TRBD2	TGTGCCAGCAGCTTGGGGACTAGCGAATCCCCTAGCACAGATACGCAGTATTTT	CASSLGTSESPSTDTQYF
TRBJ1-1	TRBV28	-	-	TGTGCCAGCGGACTAGGTCTTGAAGCTTTCTTT	CASGLGLEAFF
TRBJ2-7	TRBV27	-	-	TGTGCCAGCAGTCCCGGACAGCGCCCTCAGGGCGAGCAGTACTTC	CASSPGQRPQGEQYF
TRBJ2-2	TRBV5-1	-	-	TGCGCCAGCAGCTTGGTCAGGTGGAACACCGGGGAGCTGTTTTTT	CASSLVRWNTGELFF
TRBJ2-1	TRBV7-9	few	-	TGTGCCAGCAGCTTAACTCAGGACTCCTACAATGAGCAGTTCTTC	CASSLTQDSYNEQFF
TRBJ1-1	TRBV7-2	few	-	TGTGCCAGCAGCTTCCAGGGAGCCGGCACTGAAGCTTTCTTT	CASSFQGAGTEAFF
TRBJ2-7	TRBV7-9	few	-	TGTGCCAGCAGCTTAGCACTAGCTTCCTACGAGCAGTACTTC	CASSLALASYEQYF
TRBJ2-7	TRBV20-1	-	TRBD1	TGCAGTGCTACTTCTCTGGAGACAGGGTCTTCCGAGCAGTACTTC	CSATSLETGSSEQYF
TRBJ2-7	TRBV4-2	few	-	TGTGCCAGCAGTCCGACTAGAGCGGGCGAGCAGTACTTC	CASSPTRAGEQYF
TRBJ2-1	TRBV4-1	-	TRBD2	TGCGCCAGCAGCCAAATTCTACTAGCGGGAAGCTACAATGAGCAGTTCTTC	CASSQILLAGSYNEQFF
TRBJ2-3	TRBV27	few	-	TGTGCCAGCAGCCATGAGCGCCTGGTAGATACGCAGTATTTT	CASSHERLVDTQYF
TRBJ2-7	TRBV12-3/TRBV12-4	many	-	TGTGCCAGCAGTTCACTGGGGGTAGACGTGTATGACGAGCAGTACTTC	CASSSLGVDVYDEQYF
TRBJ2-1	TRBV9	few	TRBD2	TGTGCCAGCAGCCCCGGAGCGGGAGGCCCCAATGAGCAGTTCTTC	CASSPGAGGPNEQFF
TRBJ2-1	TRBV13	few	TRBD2	TGTGCCAGCAGCTTAGGGCTTTCCGTGACTAGCGGGACGAATGAGCAGTTCTTC	CASSLGLSVTSGTNEQFF
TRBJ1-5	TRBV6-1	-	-	TGTGCCAGCAGTGAATTCTCCGGGGTAGATCAGCCCCAGCATTTT	CASSEFSGVDQPQHF
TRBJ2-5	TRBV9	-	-	TGTGCCAGCAGTGCAGGGGGGCTAACCTTGGAGACCCAGTACTTC	CASSAGGLTLETQYF
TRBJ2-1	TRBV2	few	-	TGTGCCAGCAGTCAAGAGCAGGGAGCCTACAATGAGCAGTTCTTC	CASSQEQGAYNEQFF
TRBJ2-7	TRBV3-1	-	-	TGTGCCAGCAGCCGAAGGGGCCCTGTCGATCAGCAGCAGTACTTC	CASSRRGPVDQQQYF
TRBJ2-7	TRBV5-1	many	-	TGCGCCAGCAGCTTGGGTACTAGCTTTCGCTCCTACGAGCAGTACTTC	CASSLGTSFRSYEQYF
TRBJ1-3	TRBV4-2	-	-	TGTGCCAGCAGCCAAGTCTCTGGAAGCACCGGAAACACCATATATTTT	CASSQVSGSTGNTIYF
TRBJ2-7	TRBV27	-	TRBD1	TGTGCCAGCAGTATAGAGACAGGGAACCACGAGCAGTACTTC	CASSIETGNHEQYF
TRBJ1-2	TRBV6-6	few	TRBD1	TGTGCCAGCAGGGACAGGGGGCAGGGCTATGGCTACACCTTC	CASRDRGQGYGYTF
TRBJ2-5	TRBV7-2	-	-	TGTGCCAGCAGCTTAGCGAGCCGGGGCGGGTCCCAAGAGACCCAGTACTTC	CASSLASRGGSQETQYF